This entry concerns a single TCR beta chain. Its cognate antigen is unknown. 5'RACE with 10-nucleotide random UMIs produced the cDNA. TCRdb analysed the 5' RACE reads with MiXCR anew, one entry per CDR3 protein. The data hold 64,000 or so distinct CDR3 sequences, with 10% observed a single time. These data originate in a study of neurological immune-mediated disorders. Study conclusions and caveats: TCR clonal expansion peaked in HTLV-1-associated myelopathy patients and was lowest in multiple sclerosis patients.

The time point here: longitudinal time-point 1 (baseline). This CDR3 contains 15 residues. The germline gives CDR1 SGHTA, CDR2 FQGNSA. J gave up 7 bases and V 6 bases, and 12 bases lay outside the gene matches. The rearrangement uses TRBV7-2 and TRBJ2-7, with TRBD2 matching over 10 bases. Input material: PBMCs. This receptor was taken from a man between 25 and 39 years old in good health. CDR3 DNA sequence: TGTGCCAGCAGACGCTATCTAGCGGGAGTCGAGGAGCAGTACTTC. Encoded protein: CASRRYLAGVEEQYF.